The 2 T cell receptor beta chains below all came from one sample that was sequenced in a study of shared clonotypes between healthy human individuals. TCRdb's table, derived via immunoSEQ multiplex PCR, lists solely in-frame clones and lacks some. The table has about 230,000 clones, over 50% seen once. Sequencing used memory CD4+ T cells sorted from blood. Subset described: CD45RA-negative fraction. These receptors were collected from a man aged 30 to 39 in good health.

The chain is built from TRBV15 and TRBJ2-3; unclear D gene. The germline gives CDR1 LNHNV, CDR2 YYDKDF (reference sequence). The V end lost 4 bases, the J end lost 5 bases, and 4 bases lay between the germline ends. This CDR3 region has 11 residues. CDR3 residues: CATSTRDTQYF. DNA of the CDR3: TGTGCCACCAGCACCAGAGATACGCAGTATTTT.

The rearrangement links TRBV18 to TRBJ2-5; 7 bases line up with TRBD1. The CDR3 covers 17 residues. CDR1 and CDR2 from the germline V gene are KGHSH and LQKENI. Unmatched junction bases numbered 14, after V lost 5 bases and J lost 2 bases. In DNA form, the CDR3 reads TGTGCCAGCTCAGCATTTCCCGACAGGGTTGGGCAAGAGACCCAGTACTTC. Encoded protein: CASSAFPDRVGQETQYF.